These T cell receptor beta chains were read from a single sample in a study of regulatory T cells in long-lasting Graves disease. One entry per CDR3 protein results from TCRdb running MiXCR on the multiplex PCR reads. The profile covers about 400,000 distinct CDR3 sequences, with around 20% appearing a single time and more than 20% taken by the ten largest. This material consisted of peripheral blood mononuclear cells (PBMCs), taken when the disease was refractory, from a patient treated with antithyroid drugs. Receptor source: a female donor with Graves disease. The CDR3 runs from the conserved cysteine through the conserved F or W. Each record gives: J gene, D gene, clone size, V gene, CDR3 DNA, CDR3 protein. A D gene is named only where the DNA matches it firmly. A row's size may be missing; if present it is once, few, many or a size class.

>TRBJ1-1|TRBD1|.|TRBV12-3/TRBV12-4
TGTGCCAGCAGTTGGGACAGGGGGAACACTGAAGCTTTCTTT
CASSWDRGNTEAFF
>TRBJ2-5|TRBD2|few|TRBV5-6
TGTGCCAGCAGCTTGGCCCTAGCGGGGCTACAAGAGACCCAGTACTTC
CASSLALAGLQETQYF
>TRBJ1-1|.|few|TRBV29-1
TGCAGCGTTTCCCCGGGCACTGAAGCTTTCTTT
CSVSPGTEAFF
>TRBJ2-7|.|many|TRBV20-1
TGCAGTGCTAGCCAAACCGGGCTCCCCTACGAGCAGTACTTC
CSASQTGLPYEQYF
>TRBJ2-5|.|many|TRBV6-1
TGTGCCACCAGAACCACTCCAGGCCCTCTTCAAGAGACCCAGTACTTC
CATRTTPGPLQETQYF
>TRBJ2-7|.|few|TRBV6-1
TGTGCCAGTACGCAGTGGGGCGGATACTACGAGCAGTACTTC
CASTQWGGYYEQYF
>TRBJ2-7|TRBD2|few|TRBV5-1
TGCGCCAGCAGCGCACTAGCGGGAGGACAGAGCTCCTACGAGCAGTACTTC
CASSALAGGQSSYEQYF
>TRBJ1-5|.|.|TRBV19
TGTGCCAGTAGTATGGGGCAGTGGGGCGGACAGCCCCAGCATTTT
CASSMGQWGGQPQHF
>TRBJ1-2|.|.|TRBV10-2
TGCGCCAGCAGTGAGTCATTGGGACTGAACTATGGCAACACCTTC
CASSESLGLNYGNTF
>TRBJ1-1|TRBD1|many|TRBV30
TGTGCCTGGACCTATTCGGGACAGGGGGTTGAAGCTTTCTTT
CAWTYSGQGVEAFF
>TRBJ2-1|.|.|TRBV11-2
TGTGCCAGCAGCCGAGGGGGGTCCGGCAATGAGCAGTTCTTC
CASSRGGSGNEQFF
>TRBJ1-5|.|.|TRBV19
TGTGCCAGCCAGGAACAGGACAATCAGCCCCAGCATTTT
CASQEQDNQPQHF
>TRBJ2-7|.|.|TRBV20-1
TGCAGTGCTAAGTTTACCAACGAGCAGTACTTC
CSAKFTNEQYF
>TRBJ2-2|.|many|TRBV6-1
TGTGCCAGCAAACCTCAGGGAACCGGGGAGCTGTTTTTT
CASKPQGTGELFF
>TRBJ2-3|.|few|TRBV5-4
TGTGCCAGCAGCTTGTCAATAGACACAGATACGCAGTATTTT
CASSLSIDTDTQYF
>TRBJ2-7|.|many|TRBV3-1
TGTGCCAGCAGCCAAACAAACTACGAGCAGTACTTC
CASSQTNYEQYF
>TRBJ1-1|TRBD1|many|TRBV28
TGTGCCAGCAGGCCTACAGGGGGACAGGGGTCTGAAGCTTTCTTT
CASRPTGGQGSEAFF
>TRBJ2-7|TRBD2|few|TRBV20-1
TGCAGTGCTCCCCTGGGAGGGCTTGGGGGTGAGCAGTACTTC
CSAPLGGLGGEQYF